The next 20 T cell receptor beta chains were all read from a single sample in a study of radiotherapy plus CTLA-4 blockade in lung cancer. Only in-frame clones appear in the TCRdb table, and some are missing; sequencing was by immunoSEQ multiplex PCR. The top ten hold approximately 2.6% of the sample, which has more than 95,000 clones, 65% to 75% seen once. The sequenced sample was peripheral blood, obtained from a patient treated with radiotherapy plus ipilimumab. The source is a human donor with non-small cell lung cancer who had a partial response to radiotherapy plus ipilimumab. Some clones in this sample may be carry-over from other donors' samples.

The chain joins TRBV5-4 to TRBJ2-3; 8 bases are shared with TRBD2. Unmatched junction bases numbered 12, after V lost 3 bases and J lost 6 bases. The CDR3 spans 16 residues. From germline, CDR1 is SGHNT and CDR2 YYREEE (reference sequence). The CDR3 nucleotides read TGTGCCAGCAGCTCACGGACTAGCTTGGTGACGGATACGCAGTATTTT. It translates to CASSSRTSLVTDTQYF.

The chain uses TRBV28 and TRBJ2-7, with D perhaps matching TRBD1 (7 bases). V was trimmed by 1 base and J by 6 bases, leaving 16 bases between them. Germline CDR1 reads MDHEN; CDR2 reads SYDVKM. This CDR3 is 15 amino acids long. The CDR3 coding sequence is TGTGCCAGCAGTTTATCCGGGAGAGGGGGCGTCGAGCAGTACTTC. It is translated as CASSLSGRGGVEQYF.

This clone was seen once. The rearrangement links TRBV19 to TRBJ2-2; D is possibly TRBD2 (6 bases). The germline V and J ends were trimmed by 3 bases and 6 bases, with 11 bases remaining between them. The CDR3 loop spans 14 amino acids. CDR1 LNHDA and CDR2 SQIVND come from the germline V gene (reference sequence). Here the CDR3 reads CASSIWGEAGELFF. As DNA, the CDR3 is TGTGCCAGTAGTATTTGGGGGGAGGCCGGGGAGCTGTTTTTT.

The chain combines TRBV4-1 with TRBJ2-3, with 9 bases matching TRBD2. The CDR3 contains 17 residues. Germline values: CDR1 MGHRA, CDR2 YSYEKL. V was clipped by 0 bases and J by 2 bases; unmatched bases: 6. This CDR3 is CASSQEGGGLATDTQYF. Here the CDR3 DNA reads TGCGCCAGCAGCCAAGAAGGAGGGGGACTAGCCACAGATACGCAGTATTTT.

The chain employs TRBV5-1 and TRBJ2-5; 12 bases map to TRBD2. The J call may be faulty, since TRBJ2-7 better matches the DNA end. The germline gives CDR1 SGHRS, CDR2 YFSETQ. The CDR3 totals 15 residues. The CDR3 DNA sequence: TGCGCCAGCAGCCGGACTAGCGGGAAAAACTACGAGCAGTACTTC. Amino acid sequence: CASSRTSGKNYEQYF.

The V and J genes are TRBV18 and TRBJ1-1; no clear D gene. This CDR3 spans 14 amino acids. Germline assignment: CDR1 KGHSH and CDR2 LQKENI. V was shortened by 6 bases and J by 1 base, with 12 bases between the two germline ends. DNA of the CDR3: TGTGCCAGCTCCGAGTATTCAAGGAACACTGAAGCTTTCTTT. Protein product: CASSEYSRNTEAFF.

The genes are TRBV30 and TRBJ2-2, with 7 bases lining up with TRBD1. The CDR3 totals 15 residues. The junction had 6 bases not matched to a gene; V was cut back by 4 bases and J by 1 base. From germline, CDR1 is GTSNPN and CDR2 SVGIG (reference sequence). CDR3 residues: CAWKPRGKNTGELFF. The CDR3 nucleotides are TGTGCCTGGAAACCCAGGGGGAAGAACACCGGGGAGCTGTTTTTT.

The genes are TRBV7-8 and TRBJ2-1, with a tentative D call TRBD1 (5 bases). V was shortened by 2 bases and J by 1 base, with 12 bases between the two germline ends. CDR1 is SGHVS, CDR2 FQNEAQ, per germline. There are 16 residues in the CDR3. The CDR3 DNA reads TGTGCCAGCAGCTTAAAACAGGATGCATCCTACAATGAGCAGTTCTTC. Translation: CASSLKQDASYNEQFF.

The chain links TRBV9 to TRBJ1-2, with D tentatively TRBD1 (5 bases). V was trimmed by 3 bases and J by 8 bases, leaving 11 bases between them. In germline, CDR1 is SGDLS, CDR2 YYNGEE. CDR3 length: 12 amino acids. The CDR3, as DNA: TGTGCCAGCAGCGCCTCAGGGTTGGGCTACACCTTC. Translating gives CASSASGLGYTF.

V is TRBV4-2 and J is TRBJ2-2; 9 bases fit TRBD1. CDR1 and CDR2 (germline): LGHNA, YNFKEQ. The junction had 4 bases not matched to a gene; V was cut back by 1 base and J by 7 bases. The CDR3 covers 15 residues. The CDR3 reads CASSQGTGAGGELFF. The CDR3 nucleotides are TGTGCCAGCAGCCAAGGGACAGGGGCGGGCGGGGAGCTGTTTTTT.

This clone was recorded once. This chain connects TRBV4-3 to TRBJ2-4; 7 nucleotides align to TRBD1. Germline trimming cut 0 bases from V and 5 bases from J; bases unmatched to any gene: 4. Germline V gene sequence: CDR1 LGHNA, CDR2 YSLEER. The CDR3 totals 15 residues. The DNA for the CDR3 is TGCGCCAGCAGCCAAGATACAGGACAGGAAAACATTCAGTACTTC. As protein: CASSQDTGQENIQYF.

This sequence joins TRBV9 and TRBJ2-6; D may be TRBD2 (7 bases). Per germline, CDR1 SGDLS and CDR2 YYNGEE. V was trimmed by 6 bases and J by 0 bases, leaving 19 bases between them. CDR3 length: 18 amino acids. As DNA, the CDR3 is TGTGCCAGCATCAAAGGGGGAGGGGGACCCTCTGGGGCCAACGTCCTGACTTTC. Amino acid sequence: CASIKGGGGPSGANVLTF.

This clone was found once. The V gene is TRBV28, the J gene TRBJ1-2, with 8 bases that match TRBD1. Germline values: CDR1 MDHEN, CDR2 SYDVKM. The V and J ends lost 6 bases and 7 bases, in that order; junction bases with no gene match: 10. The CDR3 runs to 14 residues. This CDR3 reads CASRTSGGWSGYTF. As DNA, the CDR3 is TGTGCCAGCAGAACCTCAGGGGGCTGGTCTGGCTACACCTTC.

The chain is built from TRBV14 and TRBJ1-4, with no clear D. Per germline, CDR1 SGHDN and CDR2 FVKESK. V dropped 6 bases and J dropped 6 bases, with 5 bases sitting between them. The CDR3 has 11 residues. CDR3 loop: CASSLYEKLFF. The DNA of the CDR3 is TGTGCCAGCAGTCTATATGAAAAACTGTTTTTT.

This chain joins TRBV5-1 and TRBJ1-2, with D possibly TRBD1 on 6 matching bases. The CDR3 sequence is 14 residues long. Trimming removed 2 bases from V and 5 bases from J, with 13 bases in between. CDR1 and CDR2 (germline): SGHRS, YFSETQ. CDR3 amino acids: CASSLGGQFYGYTF. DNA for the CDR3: TGCGCCAGCAGCTTAGGAGGACAGTTTTATGGCTACACCTTC.

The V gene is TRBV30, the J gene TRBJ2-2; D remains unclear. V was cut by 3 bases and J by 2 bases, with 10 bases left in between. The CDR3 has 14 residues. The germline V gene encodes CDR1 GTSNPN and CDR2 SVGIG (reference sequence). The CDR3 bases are TGTGCCTGGAGCAGAGGCGGAAACACCGGGGAGCTGTTTTTT. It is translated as CAWSRGGNTGELFF.

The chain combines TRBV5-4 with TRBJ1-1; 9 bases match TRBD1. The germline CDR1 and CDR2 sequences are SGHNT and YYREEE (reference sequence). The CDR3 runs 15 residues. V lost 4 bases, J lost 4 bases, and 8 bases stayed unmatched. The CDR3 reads CASSQGQGFVTEAFF. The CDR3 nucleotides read TGTGCCAGCAGCCAGGGACAGGGTTTTGTCACTGAAGCTTTCTTT.

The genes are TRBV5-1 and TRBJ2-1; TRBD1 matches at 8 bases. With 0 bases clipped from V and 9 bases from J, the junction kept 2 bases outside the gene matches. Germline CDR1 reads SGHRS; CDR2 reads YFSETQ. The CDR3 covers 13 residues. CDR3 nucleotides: TGCGCCAGCAGCTTGGGACAGGGGATTGAGCAGTTCTTC. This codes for CASSLGQGIEQFF.

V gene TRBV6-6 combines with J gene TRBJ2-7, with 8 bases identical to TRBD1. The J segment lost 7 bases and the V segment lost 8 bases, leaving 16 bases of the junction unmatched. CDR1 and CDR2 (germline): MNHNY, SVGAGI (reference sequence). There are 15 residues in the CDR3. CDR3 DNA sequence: TGTGCCAGCTCCCTGAGACAGGGGCCCCAGACGGAGCAGTACTTC. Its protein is CASSLRQGPQTEQYF.

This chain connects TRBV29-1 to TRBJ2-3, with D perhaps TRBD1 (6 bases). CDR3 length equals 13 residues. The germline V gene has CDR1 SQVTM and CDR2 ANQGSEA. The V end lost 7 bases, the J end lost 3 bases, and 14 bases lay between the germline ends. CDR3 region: CSAGGADTDTQYF. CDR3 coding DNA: TGCAGCGCTGGGGGCGCGGATACAGATACGCAGTATTTT.